The 21 T cell receptor beta chains below come from one sample, sequenced in a study of shared clonotypes between healthy human individuals (dated by TCRdb to the early 2020s). Library construction relied on the immunoSEQ multiplex PCR assay. TCRdb stores this immuneACCESS table with in-frame sequences only. Part of the clones is absent; in the studies checked, under half of the shortfall reflects unresolved V genes, and no reason is known for the rest. Within this sample are millions of clones, with 90% to 95% of them counted one time only. More than 0.12% of the sample rests with the top ten. Material for sequencing was naive CD4+ T cells sorted from blood. Per the publication, the cell subset or site label means: CD45RA+ positively selected. The receptors were sampled from a man aged 18-30 years in good health.

The chain is built from TRBV7-2 and TRBJ2-4; 8 positions agree with TRBD1. V was clipped by 5 bases and J by 6 bases; unmatched bases: 3. The CDR3 runs 13 residues. Germline V lookup: CDR1 SGHTA, CDR2 FQGNSA. The CDR3 nucleotides are TGTGCCAGCAGCCCAGGACAGGGAAACATTCAGTACTTC. This codes for CASSPGQGNIQYF.

This sequence joins TRBV11-2 and TRBJ2-7; 8 nucleotides line up with TRBD1. V lost 5 bases and J lost 2; bases outside the gene matches: 8. The V gene's germline CDR1 is SGHAT and CDR2 FQNNGV. This CDR3 comprises 15 residues. The CDR3 reads CASSNRPGQAYEQYF. CDR3 nucleotide sequence: TGTGCCAGCAGCAACCGACCGGGACAGGCCTACGAGCAGTACTTC. Full variable domain (missing parts from reference TRBV11-2 and TRBJ2-7): EAGVAQSPRYKIIEKRQSVAFWCNPISGHATLYWYQQILGQGPKLLIQFQNNGVVDDSQLPKDRFSAERLKGVDSTLKIQPAKLEDSAVYLCASSNRPGQAYEQYFGPGTRLTVT.

CDR3: CASSEGTGLYEQYF. The CDR3 coding sequence is TGTGCCAGCAGTGAGGGGACAGGGTTATACGAGCAGTACTTC. The V and J genes are TRBV6-1 and TRBJ2-7, with TRBD1 matching over 9 bases. The germline CDR1 and CDR2 sequences are MNHNS and SASEGT. With V trimmed by 3 bases and J by 4 bases, 4 bases remained unmatched. This CDR3 region has 14 residues.

This clone was detected once. The V call is TRBV5-8, the J call TRBJ1-1; 10 nucleotides agree with TRBD1. This CDR3 region has 15 residues. CDR1 and CDR2 from the germline V gene are SGHTS and YDEGEE. J was trimmed by 3 bases and V by 4 bases; bases with no gene match: 6. The CDR3 sequence: CASSRGTGVDTEAFF. The DNA of the CDR3 is TGTGCCAGCAGCCGGGGGACAGGGGTAGACACTGAAGCTTTCTTT. Looking up the rest from reference TRBV5-8 and TRBJ1-1 gives the full variable domain: EAGVTQSPTHLIKTRGQQATLRCSPISGHTSVYWYQQALGLGLQFLLWYDEGEERNRGNFPPRFSGRQFPNYSSELNVNALELEDSALYLCASSRGTGVDTEAFFGQGTRLTVV.

With respect to this clone: Other DNA sequences of this sample code for an identical CDR3. The chain is built from TRBV9 and TRBJ2-5, with 8 nucleotides matching TRBD1. With V trimmed by 0 bases and J by 5 bases, 6 bases remained unmatched. Germline V gene sequence: CDR1 SGDLS, CDR2 YYNGEE. This CDR3 has 15 amino acids. This chain's CDR3 is CASSVGDRGLETQYF. CDR3 bases: TGTGCCAGCAGCGTAGGAGACAGGGGTCTCGAGACCCAGTACTTC.

The chain employs TRBV27 and TRBJ1-1; D is perhaps TRBD1 (5 bases). CDR1 and CDR2 (germline): MNHEY, SMNVEV (reference sequence). Trimming removed 6 bases at V and 7 bases at J, with 27 bases between. The CDR3 length is 17 residues. CDR3 sequence (DNA): TGTGCCAGCAGAGGTTCGAGGGTGGGCAGCGGGGGTTTTGAAGCTTTCTTT. Its translation: CASRGSRVGSGGFEAFF.

This chain joins TRBV11-2 and TRBJ1-1; 8 bases align to TRBD1. CDR3 length: 15 residues. CDR1 SGHAT and CDR2 FQNNGV come from the germline V gene. V shed 5 bases, J shed 4 bases, and the junction held 9 bases outside the gene matches. The CDR3 DNA sequence: TGTGCCAGCAGCCTATCAGGGGGCACGAGCACTGAAGCTTTCTTT. The encoded protein is CASSLSGGTSTEAFF.

This chain links TRBV6-1 with TRBJ1-5; D gene unclear. Germline lookup yields CDR1 MNHNS and CDR2 SASEGT. Deletions cut 9 bases from V and 0 bases from J, with 12 bases between. The CDR3 sequence is 14 residues long. The CDR3 protein is CASAWGYSNQPQHF. Here the CDR3 DNA reads TGTGCCAGTGCCTGGGGTTATAGCAATCAGCCCCAGCATTTT.

Concerning this clone itself: This specimen includes other DNA sequences encoding the same CDR3. The chain combines TRBV5-1 with TRBJ2-1; D unresolved. Germline-derived CDR1 and CDR2 are SGHRS and YFSETQ. V dropped 4 bases and J dropped 3 bases, with 11 bases sitting between them. This CDR3 contains 14 residues. This CDR3 reads CASSPGPSYNEQFF. The CDR3 coding sequence is TGCGCCAGCAGCCCTGGCCCGAGCTACAATGAGCAGTTCTTC.

This chain links TRBV5-4 with TRBJ2-2; D gene unclear. The CDR3 runs 14 residues. Germline CDR1 is SGHNT and CDR2 is YYREEE (reference sequence). Trimming shortened V by 8 bases and J by 5 bases, and 16 bases separated the two germline ends. CDR3 amino acids: CASAYGAETGELFF. Written as DNA, the CDR3 is TGTGCCAGTGCCTACGGCGCGGAGACCGGGGAGCTGTTTTTT.

The chain employs TRBV5-1 and TRBJ2-1, with 8 bases aligning to TRBD2. The CDR3 spans 15 residues. The J segment lost 4 bases and the V segment lost 0 bases, leaving 3 bases of the junction unmatched. Germline V gives CDR1 SGHRS, CDR2 YFSETQ. CDR3 in amino acids: CASSLVRGAYNEQFF. The CDR3 DNA sequence: TGCGCCAGCAGCTTGGTGCGGGGGGCTTACAATGAGCAGTTCTTC.

This rearrangement joins TRBV30 to TRBJ1-2, with TRBD1 as a possible D gene (6 bases). This CDR3 is built from 15 residues. Trimming removed 2 bases at V and 8 bases at J, with 21 bases between. The V gene's germline CDR1 is GTSNPN and CDR2 SVGIG (reference sequence). The CDR3 sequence: CAWSILVQGLGGYTF. The CDR3 bases are TGTGCCTGGAGTATCCTTGTACAGGGCCTAGGAGGCTACACCTTC.

The chain carries TRBV9 and TRBJ1-6; the D is unclear. CDR1 is SGDLS and CDR2 is YYNGEE in the germline V gene. The CDR3 loop spans 14 amino acids. Between the trimmed V and J ends, which lost 0 bases and 5 bases, there was a span of 6 bases. CDR3 region: CASSVVQDNSPLHF. The CDR3 DNA follows: TGTGCCAGCAGCGTAGTCCAAGATAATTCACCCCTCCACTTT.

The chain joins TRBV27 to TRBJ1-6; the D is unclear. The V end lost 0 bases, the J end lost 7 bases, and 10 bases lay between the germline ends. Germline CDR1 MNHEY, CDR2 SMNVEV (reference sequence). CDR3 size: 15 residues. The CDR3 nucleotides are TGTGCCAGCAGTTTATCGAGACGGCTAAATTCACCCCTCCACTTT. It is translated as CASSLSRRLNSPLHF.

The chain recombines TRBV6-4 with TRBJ1-6, with 7 nucleotides matching TRBD1. Germline lookup yields CDR1 MRHNA and CDR2 SNTAGT. With V trimmed by 6 bases and J by 6 bases, 5 bases remained unmatched. The CDR3 contains 14 residues. The CDR3, as DNA: TGTGCCAGCAGCGCGGACAGGATTAATTCACCCCTCCACTTT. It translates to CASSADRINSPLHF.

The chain recombines TRBV19 with TRBJ2-2; no clear D gene. CDR1 and CDR2 (germline): LNHDA, SQIVND (reference sequence). CDR3 length: 18 residues. Trimming pared 4 bases from V and 6 bases from J, leaving 24 bases between. This CDR3 reads CASSNPQGHSNRAGELFF. The CDR3 DNA sequence: TGTGCCAGTAGTAACCCACAAGGGCACTCAAATCGAGCCGGGGAGCTGTTTTTT.

As DNA, the CDR3 is TGTGCCTGGACCGACAGGGCGAACACTGAAGCTTTCTTT. Protein product: CAWTDRANTEAFF. The chain carries TRBV30 and TRBJ1-1; the match to TRBD1 covers 7 bases. Germline loops: CDR1 GTSNPN, CDR2 SVGIG (reference sequence). J was trimmed by 1 base and V by 4 bases; bases with no gene match: 3. The CDR3 has 13 amino acids.

The chain links TRBV19 to TRBJ2-7, with TRBD1 as a possible D gene (9 bases). Per the germline V gene, CDR1 is LNHDA and CDR2 is SQIVND (reference sequence). The CDR3 covers 15 residues. With 5 bases removed from V and 6 bases from J, the gap between germline ends came to 20 bases. For the CDR3, the DNA is TGTGCCAGTAGTCTCGCGGGGGGACAGGGTCGCGAGCAGTACTTC. This translates into CASSLAGGQGREQYF.

The chain has TRBV30 and TRBJ2-6; weak D call: TRBD1 (5 bases). The V end lost 3 bases, the J end lost 0 bases, and 12 bases lay between the germline ends. Germline lookup yields CDR1 GTSNPN and CDR2 SVGIG (reference sequence). This CDR3 has 16 residues. Here the CDR3 DNA reads TGTGCCTGGAGGCGACAGCTATACTCTGGGGCCAACGTCCTGACTTTC. Protein product: CAWRRQLYSGANVLTF.

Points on this clone: Mismatch with germline at one junction end may stem from a read error. Other DNA sequences within the sample encode an identical CDR3. J is TRBJ1-5 and V is TRBV6-1, with TRBD1 matching over 11 bases. The CDR3 is 14 amino acids. In germline, CDR1 is MNHNS, CDR2 SASEGT. CDR3 loop: CASREGTGGQPQHF. CDR3 nucleotides: TGTGCCAGCAGAGAAGGGACAGGGGGACAGCCCCAGCATTTT.

With regard to this clone: Other DNA variants within this sample encode the same CDR3. The chain links TRBV6-1 to TRBJ1-5; TRBD1 might be the D (6 bases). This CDR3 is built from 14 residues. In germline, CDR1 is MNHNS, CDR2 SASEGT. Trimming removed 1 base from V and 2 bases from J, with 6 bases in between. The CDR3 bases are TGTGCCAGCAGTGAAGGGACAGGCAATCAGCCCCAGCATTTT. Translated, it gives CASSEGTGNQPQHF.